This paragraph reports one T cell receptor beta chain. The antigen is undetermined. Trimming removed 3 bases from V and 4 bases from J; junction bases left unmatched: 3. The CDR3 is 15 amino acids. Germline assignment: CDR1 SGHNT and CDR2 YYREEE (reference sequence). The data were taken from a study of cytomegalovirus exposure and HLA in healthy donors. Findings and caveats of the study: The study listed roughly 150 cytomegalovirus-associated TCR beta chains. Later analysis identified a missense DCLRE1C variant that was linked to TCR beta V- and J-gene trimming.

The PCR was carried out with 60 Vbeta primers and 13 Jbeta primers. The repertoire was sequenced with immunoSEQ multiplex PCR; TCRdb's copy has only in-frame clones and lacks some. The table includes fewer than 200,000 clones, roughly a tenth detected once. The sequenced material came from PBMCs. The TCR sequence derives from a woman younger than 45 in good health and CMV-seropositive. The J gene is TRBJ2-2, the V gene TRBV5-4; 10 bases fit TRBD1. The CDR3 DNA reads TGTGCCAGCAGCTGGGGACAGGGGACCACCGGGGAGCTGTTTTTT. This gives the protein CASSWGQGTTGELFF.